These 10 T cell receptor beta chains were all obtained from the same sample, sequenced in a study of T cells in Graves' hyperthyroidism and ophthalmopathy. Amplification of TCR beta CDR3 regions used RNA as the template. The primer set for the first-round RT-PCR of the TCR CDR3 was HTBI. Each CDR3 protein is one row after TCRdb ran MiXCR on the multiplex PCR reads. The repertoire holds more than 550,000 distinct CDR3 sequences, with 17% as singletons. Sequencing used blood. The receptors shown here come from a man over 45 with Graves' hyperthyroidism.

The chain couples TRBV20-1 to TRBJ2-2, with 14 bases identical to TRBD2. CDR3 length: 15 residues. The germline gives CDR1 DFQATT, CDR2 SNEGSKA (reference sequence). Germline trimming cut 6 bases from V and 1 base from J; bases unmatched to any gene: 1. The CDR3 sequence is CSAGTSGRNTGELFF. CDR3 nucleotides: TGCAGTGCCGGGACTAGCGGGAGGAACACCGGGGAGCTGTTTTTT.

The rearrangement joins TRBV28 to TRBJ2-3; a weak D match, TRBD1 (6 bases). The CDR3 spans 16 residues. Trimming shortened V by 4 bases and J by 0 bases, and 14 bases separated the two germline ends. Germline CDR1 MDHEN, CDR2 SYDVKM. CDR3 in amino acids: CASSSVGGSSTDTQYF. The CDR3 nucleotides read TGTGCCAGCAGTTCTGTAGGGGGATCTAGCACAGATACGCAGTATTTT.

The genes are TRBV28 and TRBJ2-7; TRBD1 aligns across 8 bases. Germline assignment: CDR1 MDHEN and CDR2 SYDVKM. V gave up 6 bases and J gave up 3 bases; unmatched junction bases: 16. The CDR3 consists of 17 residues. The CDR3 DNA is TGTGCCAGCAGAACGAACTCCGGGACAGGCAAAGTCTACGAGCAGTACTTC. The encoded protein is CASRTNSGTGKVYEQYF. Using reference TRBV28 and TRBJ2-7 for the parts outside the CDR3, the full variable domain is DVKVTQSSRYLVKRTGEKVFLECVQDMDHENMFWYRQDPGLGLRLIYFSYDVKMKEKGDIPEGYSVSREKKERFSLILESASTNQTSMYLCASRTNSGTGKVYEQYFGPGTRLTVT.

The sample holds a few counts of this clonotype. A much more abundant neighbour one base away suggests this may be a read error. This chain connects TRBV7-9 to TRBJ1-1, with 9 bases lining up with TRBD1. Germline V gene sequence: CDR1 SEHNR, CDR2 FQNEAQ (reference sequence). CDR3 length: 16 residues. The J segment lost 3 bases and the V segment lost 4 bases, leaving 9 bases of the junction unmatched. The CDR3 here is CASSSRDRVSDTEAFF. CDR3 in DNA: TGTGCCAGCAGCTCCAGGGACAGGGTGTCCGACACTGAAGCTTTCTTT.

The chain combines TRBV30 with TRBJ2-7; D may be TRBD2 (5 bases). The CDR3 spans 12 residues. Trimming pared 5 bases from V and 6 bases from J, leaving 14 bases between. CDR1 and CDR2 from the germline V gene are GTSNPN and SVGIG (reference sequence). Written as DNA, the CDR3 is TGTGCCTGGGGCCTGGAACGGGGCGAGCAGTACTTC. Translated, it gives CAWGLERGEQYF.

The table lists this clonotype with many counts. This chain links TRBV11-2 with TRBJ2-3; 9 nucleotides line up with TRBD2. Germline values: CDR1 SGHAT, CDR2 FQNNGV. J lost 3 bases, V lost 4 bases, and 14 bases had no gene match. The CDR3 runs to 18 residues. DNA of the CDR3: TGTGCCAGCAGCTCCCTTTCCAATAGCGGGAGTTGGACAGATACGCAGTATTTT. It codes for CASSSLSNSGSWTDTQYF.

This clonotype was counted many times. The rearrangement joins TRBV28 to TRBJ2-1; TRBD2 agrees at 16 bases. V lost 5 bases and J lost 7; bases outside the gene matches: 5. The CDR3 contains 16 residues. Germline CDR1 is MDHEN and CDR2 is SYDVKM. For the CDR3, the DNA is TGTGCCAGCAGTCCGGGGACTAGCGGGAGGGGGAATGAGCAGTTCTTC. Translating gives CASSPGTSGRGNEQFF.

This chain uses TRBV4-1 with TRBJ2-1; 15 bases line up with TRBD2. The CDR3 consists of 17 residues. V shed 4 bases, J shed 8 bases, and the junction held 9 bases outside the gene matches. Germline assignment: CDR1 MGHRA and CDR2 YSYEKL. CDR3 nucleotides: TGCGCCAGCAGCCCCGGACTAGCGGGAGGGCGAGGCCATGAGCAGTTCTTC. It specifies CASSPGLAGGRGHEQFF.

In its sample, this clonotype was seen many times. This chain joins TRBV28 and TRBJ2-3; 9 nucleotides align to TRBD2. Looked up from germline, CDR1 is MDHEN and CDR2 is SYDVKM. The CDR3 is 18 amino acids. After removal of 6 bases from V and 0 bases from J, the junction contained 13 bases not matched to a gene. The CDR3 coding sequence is TGTGCCAGCAGCTACCCGGGACTAGCAGCTACTAGCACAGATACGCAGTATTTT. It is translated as CASSYPGLAATSTDTQYF.

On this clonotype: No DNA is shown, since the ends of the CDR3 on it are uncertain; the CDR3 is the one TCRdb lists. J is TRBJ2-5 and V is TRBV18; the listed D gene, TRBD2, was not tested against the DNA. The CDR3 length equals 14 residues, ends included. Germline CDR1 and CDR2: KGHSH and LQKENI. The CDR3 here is CASSPPSVASGSYF.